The 24 T cell receptor beta chains reported below all come from one sample, sequenced in a study of cytomegalovirus exposure and HLA in healthy donors. The repertoire was sequenced with immunoSEQ multiplex PCR; TCRdb's copy has only in-frame clones and lacks some. Among 150,000 to 200,000 clones listed, 86% were seen once. What was sequenced was PBMCs. The receptors here all came from a woman aged 18-35 years in good health and CMV-seronegative.

This clone was observed a handful of times. One end of the junction varies from germline; a read error may be responsible. The chain carries TRBV5-3 and TRBJ1-2, with TRBD1 identical over 7 bases. TRBV5-3 counts as an open reading frame of uncertain function. The CDR3 consists of 12 residues. The CDR3 DNA is TGTGCCGGAAGAAGGGGGCATCCTGGCTACACCTTC. Translating it yields CAGRRGHPGYTF.

The gene calls are TRBV10-1 and TRBJ1-1; D is unclear. V was cut by 7 bases and J by 4 bases, with 16 bases left in between. Germline CDR1 is WNHNN and CDR2 is SYGVQD (reference sequence). This CDR3 contains 14 residues. CDR3 residues: CASMLGAESTEAFF. The CDR3 region has the DNA TGCGCCAGCATGCTAGGAGCAGAGAGCACTGAAGCTTTCTTT.

V and J are TRBV5-1 and TRBJ1-1; D is unresolved. Trimming left V 4 bases short and J 3 bases short, with 10 bases between. Germline V lookup: CDR1 SGHRS, CDR2 YFSETQ. The CDR3 loop spans 13 amino acids. For the CDR3, the DNA is TGCGCCAGCAGCGTCGGTAGAGACACTGAAGCTTTCTTT. Amino acid sequence: CASSVGRDTEAFF.

This chain joins TRBV4-1 and TRBJ2-5, with D maybe TRBD1 (5 bases). Deletions cut 1 base from V and 5 bases from J, with 11 bases between. CDR3 size: 14 residues. CDR1 and CDR2 (germline): MGHRA, YSYEKL. In DNA, the CDR3 is TGCGCCAGCAGCCAAGGAAGGCCAGGGGAGACCCAGTACTTC. This gives the protein CASSQGRPGETQYF.

The chain joins TRBV27 to TRBJ2-5; TRBD2 is a possible D gene (5 bases). The CDR3 covers 12 residues. The V and J ends lost 5 bases and 6 bases respectively, with 10 bases between them. Germline V gene sequence: CDR1 MNHEY, CDR2 SMNVEV (reference sequence). In DNA form, the CDR3 reads TGTGCCAGCAGTGACTCGGGGAAGACCCAGTACTTC. The encoded protein is CASSDSGKTQYF.

The CDR3 coding sequence is TGTGCCACCAGCACCCTGGGGGCCACACCCTACAATGAGCAGTTCTTC. Translated: CATSTLGATPYNEQFF. The V call is TRBV15, the J call TRBJ2-1; perhaps TRBD1 as D (6 bases). CDR3 length equals 16 residues. In germline, CDR1 is LNHNV, CDR2 YYDKDF (reference sequence). Deletions cut 4 bases from V and 2 bases from J, with 15 bases between.

Only one count was recorded for this clone. This chain links TRBV19 with TRBJ1-5, with a tentative D call TRBD1 (5 bases). Germline CDR1 is LNHDA and CDR2 is SQIVND (reference sequence). The germline V and J ends were trimmed by 5 bases and 4 bases, with 21 bases remaining between them. This CDR3 spans 17 amino acids. In nucleotides, the CDR3 is TGTGCCAGTAGTCCACTTTTGGGGGGTATGGTGAATCAGCCCCAGCATTTT. It yields the protein CASSPLLGGMVNQPQHF.

The chain has TRBV11-2 and TRBJ2-7; 10 bases fit TRBD1. V lost 2 bases to trimming and J lost 2 bases; unmatched junction nucleotides: 3. Germline CDR1 SGHAT, CDR2 FQNNGV. This CDR3 spans 15 amino acids. The DNA for the CDR3 is TGTGCCAGCAGCTTAATAGGACAGGGGGCCTACGAGCAGTACTTC. Translated: CASSLIGQGAYEQYF.

The chain uses TRBV11-2 and TRBJ2-5; 8 bases agree with TRBD1. J lost 4 bases, V lost 8 bases, and 9 bases had no gene match. The germline V gene encodes CDR1 SGHAT and CDR2 FQNNGV. CDR3 size: 14 residues. This CDR3 reads CASRLTGVPETQYF. CDR3 bases: TGTGCCAGCCGTCTGACAGGGGTCCCAGAGACCCAGTACTTC.

The chain uses TRBV23-1 and TRBJ2-7; 10 bases are a match to TRBD2. TRBV23-1 is an ORF, with its function uncertain. This CDR3 contains 14 residues. Losses at the gene ends were 5 bases for V and 3 bases for J; bases not matched to a gene: 4. The CDR3 region has the DNA TGCGCCAGCAGTATTGGACTAGCGGTCTACGAGCAGTACTTC. Translation gives CASSIGLAVYEQYF.

This rearrangement joins TRBV11-1 to TRBJ2-7, with 7 bases fitting TRBD1. Germline CDR1 reads SGHAT; CDR2 reads FQDESV (reference sequence). The CDR3 extends over 12 amino acids. V dropped 4 bases and J dropped 6; count of bases not matched to a gene: 3. CDR3 sequence reads: CASSSQGSEQYF. The DNA of the CDR3 is TGTGCCAGCAGCTCACAGGGGAGCGAGCAGTACTTC.

The gene calls are TRBV6-6 and TRBJ1-1; D is ambiguous. This CDR3 region has 12 residues. Trimming stripped 2 bases from V and 4 bases from J, with 5 bases between. CDR1 and CDR2 (germline): MNHNY, SVGAGI (reference sequence). The CDR3 nucleotides read TGTGCCAGCAGTTACGCGGGCACTGAAGCTTTCTTT. This sequence encodes CASSYAGTEAFF.

The chain employs TRBV5-1 and TRBJ2-3; 9 bases map to TRBD2. The CDR3 covers 15 residues. CDR1 and CDR2 from the germline V gene are SGHRS and YFSETQ. Trimming at V came to 6 bases and at J to 0 bases, leaving 5 bases not matched to a gene. CDR3 DNA: TGCGCCAGCATTCAAAGCGGGGGGAGCACAGATACGCAGTATTTT. This translates into CASIQSGGSTDTQYF.

This sequence joins TRBV15 and TRBJ1-1, with D perhaps matching TRBD1 (5 bases). The germline CDR1 and CDR2 sequences are LNHNV and YYDKDF (reference sequence). Between the trimmed V and J ends, which lost 3 bases and 1 base, there was a span of 12 bases. The CDR3 consists of 15 residues. DNA of the CDR3: TGTGCCACCAGCAGGCTGGGACTGACGAACACTGAAGCTTTCTTT. Translation gives CATSRLGLTNTEAFF.

The chain couples TRBV19 to TRBJ2-7, with D unresolved. V was shortened by 2 bases and J by 1 base, with 9 bases between the two germline ends. This CDR3 has 14 residues. The germline CDR1 and CDR2 sequences are LNHDA and SQIVND (reference sequence). Written as DNA, the CDR3 is TGTGCCAGTAGTATACGCGGCGAGTCCTACGAGCAGTACTTC. It is translated as CASSIRGESYEQYF.

The chain has TRBV29-1 and TRBJ1-2; 7 nucleotides match TRBD1. V dropped 6 bases and J dropped 5; count of bases not matched to a gene: 9. The CDR3 covers 13 residues. Looked up from germline, CDR1 is SQVTM and CDR2 is ANQGSEA. CDR3 residues: CSVGQEKGYGYTF. CDR3 coding DNA: TGCAGCGTCGGACAGGAGAAGGGATATGGCTACACCTTC.

The V and J genes are TRBV9 and TRBJ1-3; D gene unclear. V lost 0 bases and J 0 bases, leaving 7 bases between the germline ends. The CDR3 has 15 amino acids. CDR1 and CDR2 (germline): SGDLS, YYNGEE. CDR3 residues: CASSVDSHSGNTIYF. In nucleotides, the CDR3 is TGTGCCAGCAGCGTAGATTCCCACTCTGGAAACACCATATATTTT.

This chain links TRBV6-1 with TRBJ1-2, with TRBD1 matching over 9 bases. Germline lookup yields CDR1 MNHNS and CDR2 SASEGT. The CDR3 loop spans 17 amino acids. The ends lost 2 bases at V and 2 bases at J; junction bases unmatched: 9. CDR3 region: CASSESTGGDLNYGYTF. The CDR3 coding sequence is TGTGCCAGCAGTGAATCGACAGGGGGGGATTTAAACTATGGCTACACCTTC.

The rearrangement uses TRBV5-6 and TRBJ2-3; 10 bases are shared with TRBD2. Trimming at V came to 0 bases and at J to 6 bases, leaving 4 bases not matched to a gene. Germline lookup yields CDR1 SGHDT and CDR2 YYEEEE. The CDR3 runs 15 residues. CDR3 in DNA: TGTGCCAGCAGCTTGGCCCTAGCGGGAGTTGATACGCAGTATTTT. It is translated as CASSLALAGVDTQYF.

The chain uses TRBV7-8 and TRBJ1-2; the D gene is possibly TRBD1 (5 bases). Germline CDR1 is SGHVS and CDR2 is FQNEAQ. This CDR3 spans 14 amino acids. V was pared by 2 bases and J by 2 bases, with 9 bases between. CDR3 coding DNA: TGTGCCAGCAGCTTACTAGACAGCAACTATGGCTACACCTTC. Its protein is CASSLLDSNYGYTF. Complete variable domain (other parts from reference TRBV7-8 and TRBJ1-2): GAGVSQSPRYKVAKRGQDVALRCDPISGHVSLFWYQQALGQGPEFLTYFQNEAQLDKSGLPSDRFFAERPEGSVSTLKIQRTQQEDSAVYLCASSLLDSNYGYTFGSGTRLTVV.

The DNA of the CDR3 is TGTGCCAGCTCACCAAGGACGGAGGGAAGGAGCCCTGAAGCTTTCTTT. This gives the protein CASSPRTEGRSPEAFF. This chain connects TRBV18 to TRBJ1-1; unclear D gene. From germline, CDR1 is KGHSH and CDR2 LQKENI. This CDR3 is built from 16 residues. The germline V and J ends were trimmed by 2 bases and 6 bases, with 19 bases remaining between them.

The chain combines TRBV19 with TRBJ2-7; D not certain. The CDR3 runs 13 residues. V was trimmed by 1 base and J by 6 bases, leaving 10 bases between them. Germline lookup yields CDR1 LNHDA and CDR2 SQIVND (reference sequence). The CDR3 is CASSIVLIGEQYF. The DNA for the CDR3 is TGTGCCAGTAGTATAGTTCTAATCGGCGAGCAGTACTTC. Variable domain in full (rest from reference TRBV19 and TRBJ2-7): DGGITQSPKYLFRKEGQNVTLSCEQNLNHDAMYWYRQDPGQGLRLIYYSQIVNDFQKGDIAEGYSVSREKKESFPLTVTSAQKNPTAFYLCASSIVLIGEQYFGPGTRLTVT.

In its sample, this clone was seen once. CDR3 loop: CASRVGQGTYNEQFF. CDR3 DNA sequence: TGCGCCAGCAGAGTTGGACAGGGTACTTACAATGAGCAGTTCTTC. The rearrangement links TRBV5-1 to TRBJ2-1; 8 nucleotides line up with TRBD1. V lost 5 bases to trimming and J lost 4 bases; unmatched junction nucleotides: 8. CDR1 SGHRS and CDR2 YFSETQ come from the germline V gene. The CDR3 spans 15 residues. Drawing the rest from reference TRBV5-1 and TRBJ2-1, the complete variable domain is KAGVTQTPRYLIKTRGQQVTLSCSPISGHRSVSWYQQTPGQGLQFLFEYFSETQRNKGNFPGRFSGRQFSNSRSEMNVSTLELGDSALYLCASRVGQGTYNEQFFGPGTRLTVL.

The rearrangement joins TRBV7-7 to TRBJ2-5, with D perhaps TRBD2 (5 bases). The CDR3 is 16 residues long. With 6 bases removed from V and 3 bases from J, the gap between germline ends came to 20 bases. Germline V gene lookup returns CDR1 SSHAT and CDR2 FNYEAQ (reference sequence). The CDR3 protein is CASRPLGERHKETQYF. CDR3 in DNA: TGTGCCAGCAGGCCCCTGGGAGAGAGACACAAAGAGACCCAGTACTTC.